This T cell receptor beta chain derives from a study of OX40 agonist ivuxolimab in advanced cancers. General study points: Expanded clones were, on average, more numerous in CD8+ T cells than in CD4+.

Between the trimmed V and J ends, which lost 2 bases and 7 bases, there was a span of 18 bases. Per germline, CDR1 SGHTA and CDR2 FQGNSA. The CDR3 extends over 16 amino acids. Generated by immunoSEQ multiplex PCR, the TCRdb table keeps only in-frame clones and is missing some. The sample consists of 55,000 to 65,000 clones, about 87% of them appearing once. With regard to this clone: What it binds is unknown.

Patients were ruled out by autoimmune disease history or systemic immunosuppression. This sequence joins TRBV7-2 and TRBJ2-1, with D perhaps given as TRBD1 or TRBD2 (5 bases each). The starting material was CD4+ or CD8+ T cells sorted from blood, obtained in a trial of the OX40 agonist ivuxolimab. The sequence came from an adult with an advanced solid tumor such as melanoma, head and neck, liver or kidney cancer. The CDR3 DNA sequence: TGTGCCAGCAGCTTACAGGGACCCGTAATTCGTAATGAGCAGTTCTTC. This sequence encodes CASSLQGPVIRNEQFF.